This record concerns one T cell receptor (beta chain) sequence. The data are from a study of T cell responses to AZD1222 COVID-19 vaccine. CDR1 and CDR2 from the germline V gene are MGHRA and YSYEKL. This CDR3 has 13 amino acids. V lost 6 bases, J lost 2 bases, and 8 bases lay in between. This table comes from immunoSEQ multiplex PCR, and its TCRdb copy is limited to in-frame clones, with some not included. The sample contains roughly 170,000 clones, just over 85% of which appear only once. The specimen comprised peripheral blood, sampled on day 0 of AZD1222 vaccination. This receptor was taken from an adult in good health. The gene calls are TRBV4-1 and TRBJ1-5, with D maybe TRBD1 (5 bases). CDR3 amino acids: CASRGTGNQPQHF. CDR3 DNA sequence: TGCGCCAGCAGAGGGACGGGCAATCAGCCCCAGCATTTT.